The T cell receptor beta chain under discussion was sequenced for a study of spatial heterogeneity in lung cancer. TCRdb re-called the 5' RACE reads through MiXCR, storing one row per CDR3 protein. The table shows under 150,000 distinct CDR3 sequences, with approximately 10% occurring only once. This clonotype was detected only a few times. Time point given: blood at routine non-recurrence follow-up after resection. This TCR came from a female donor with early-stage non-small cell lung cancer. The sequencing here drew on PBMCs, taken at follow-up.

The CDR3 nucleotides are TGTGCCAGTAAAGACAGAAACAATCAGCCCCAGCATTTT. This encodes CASKDRNNQPQHF. V and J are TRBV28 and TRBJ1-5; weak D call: TRBD1 (5 bases). CDR3 size: 13 residues. V lost 9 bases to trimming and J lost 3 bases, with 12 bases between them. Germline loops: CDR1 MDHEN, CDR2 SYDVKM.